The 14 T cell receptor beta chains below all came from one sample that was sequenced in a study of T cells in Graves' hyperthyroidism and ophthalmopathy. The source material, RNA transcripts, was used to amplify TCR beta CDR3 regions. Initially, a first-round RT-PCR of the TCR CDR3 employed the HTBI primer set. TCRdb recomputed calls from the multiplex PCR reads with MiXCR, one row per CDR3 protein. The table has some 620,000 distinct CDR3 sequences, roughly 16% seen once; the top ten hold approximately 3.8%. Material for sequencing was blood. These receptors came from a woman in her twenties or thirties with Graves' hyperthyroidism.

This clonotype occurred many times. The V and J genes are TRBV2 and TRBJ2-7, with D maybe TRBD2 (5 bases). CDR1 is SNHLY, CDR2 FYNNEI, per germline. The CDR3 consists of 12 residues. V was shortened by 8 bases and J by 2 bases, with 10 bases between the two germline ends. The CDR3 region is CASLRGTYEQYF. CDR3 in DNA: TGTGCCAGCCTCCGGGGTACCTACGAGCAGTACTTC.

The chain has TRBV3-1 and TRBJ2-3; no clear D. The ends were cut back, 4 bases at V and 5 bases at J, with 13 bases in the middle. Germline CDR1 LGHDT, CDR2 YNNKEL (reference sequence). This CDR3 comprises 14 residues. CDR3 sequence (DNA): TGTGCCAGCAGCCCTTTATTGGACGTAGATACGCAGTATTTT. Translation gives CASSPLLDVDTQYF.

This clonotype was counted at least ten times. The genes are TRBV12-3 or TRBV12-4 and TRBJ1-1; the D is unclear. The CDR3 runs 12 residues. The V end was cut by 6 bases, the J end by 5 bases, with 10 bases between. As DNA, the CDR3 is TGTGCCAGCAGCCCCCCGGCGACTGAAGCTTTCTTT. This gives the protein CASSPPATEAFF.

This clonotype was detected only a few times. The V gene is TRBV6-1, the J gene TRBJ1-5, with TRBD1 matching 9 bases. V lost 6 bases to trimming and J lost 6 bases; unmatched junction nucleotides: 9. The CDR3 spans 15 residues. The germline gives CDR1 MNHNS, CDR2 SASEGT. The CDR3 reads CASRTDRGGSQPQHF. The DNA of the CDR3 is TGTGCCAGCAGGACGGACAGGGGAGGAAGTCAGCCCCAGCATTTT.

This clonotype has a handful of counts. This chain uses TRBV20-1 with TRBJ2-5, with D unclear. Germline values: CDR1 DFQATT, CDR2 SNEGSKA (reference sequence). The CDR3 loop spans 11 amino acids. V was cut by 3 bases and J by 3 bases, with 5 bases left in between. CDR3 loop: CSASGKETQYF. The DNA of the CDR3 is TGCAGTGCTAGCGGAAAAGAGACCCAGTACTTC.

This clonotype was recorded many times. J is TRBJ2-1 and V is TRBV7-6; 13 bases agree with TRBD2. V lost 4 bases and J lost 10; bases outside the gene matches: 13. Germline lookup yields CDR1 SGHVS and CDR2 FNYEAQ. The CDR3 sequence is 17 residues long. The CDR3 loop reads CASSSSTPGTSGAEQFF. CDR3 DNA: TGTGCCAGCAGCTCAAGCACCCCCGGGACTAGCGGGGCCGAGCAGTTCTTC.

V gene TRBV4-1 combines with J gene TRBJ2-1; D is possibly TRBD1 (6 bases). This CDR3 has 15 amino acids. Germline values: CDR1 MGHRA, CDR2 YSYEKL. Trimming took off 4 bases at V and 7 bases at J, with 17 bases between the two ends. For the CDR3, the DNA is TGCGCCAGCAGCCCGATCCGGACAGTTCAGAATGAGCAGTTCTTC. Translated: CASSPIRTVQNEQFF.

This clonotype was observed at least ten times. This sequence joins TRBV20-1 and TRBJ2-7; 10 bases are a match to TRBD2. The germline gives CDR1 DFQATT, CDR2 SNEGSKA (reference sequence). The CDR3 spans 14 residues. With V trimmed by 0 bases and J by 7 bases, 6 bases remained unmatched. This CDR3 is CSARDSGTSVEQYF. The CDR3 DNA follows: TGCAGTGCTAGAGATTCCGGGACTAGCGTTGAGCAGTACTTC.

In regard to this clonotype: A junction boundary mismatches the germline segment, possibly from a read error. The V call is TRBV7-7, the J call TRBJ2-1, with TRBD2 matching 11 bases. CDR1 is SSHAT and CDR2 is FNYEAQ in the germline V gene (reference sequence). This CDR3 spans 13 amino acids. The CDR3 bases are TGTGCTAGCACCCAAATAGCGGGAGGGGAGCAGTTCTTC. Protein product: CASTQIAGGEQFF.

The chain couples TRBV20-1 to TRBJ2-6; no clear D gene. Deletions cut 5 bases from V and 0 bases from J, with 5 bases between. Germline CDR1 DFQATT, CDR2 SNEGSKA (reference sequence). The CDR3 runs to 13 residues. Here the CDR3 reads CSADGSGANVLTF. Written as DNA, the CDR3 is TGCAGTGCTGACGGCTCTGGGGCCAACGTCCTGACTTTC.

V usage is TRBV27 and J usage is TRBJ1-1; D is undetermined. CDR3 length: 15 amino acids. Trimming left V 5 bases short and J 4 bases short, with 17 bases between. Germline CDR1 reads MNHEY; CDR2 reads SMNVEV (reference sequence). CDR3 DNA sequence: TGTGCCAGCAGTCCCGGCGGGTGGAGAGGCACTGAAGCTTTCTTT. Amino acid sequence: CASSPGGWRGTEAFF.

This clonotype was counted at least ten times. The genes are TRBV10-3 and TRBJ1-2; D is perhaps TRBD1 (5 bases). The CDR3 covers 15 residues. Germline loops: CDR1 ENHRY, CDR2 SYGVKD. Trimming cost V 3 bases and J 4 bases, with 15 bases left between them. This CDR3 is CAISDSRRDLYGYTF. CDR3 bases: TGTGCCATCAGTGATTCAAGACGGGACCTCTATGGCTACACCTTC.

This clonotype was seen more than once but under ten times. This chain links TRBV11-2 with TRBJ1-4; D is uncertain. Germline V gene data show CDR1 as SGHAT and CDR2 as FQNNGV. This CDR3 spans 13 amino acids. V was pared by 5 bases and J by 7 bases, with 11 bases between. The CDR3 is CASSPREAEKLFF. The CDR3 DNA is TGTGCCAGCAGCCCAAGGGAGGCTGAAAAACTGTTTTTT.

This chain links TRBV20-1 with TRBJ2-3; 13 positions agree with TRBD2. J gave up 2 bases and V 2 bases, and 10 bases lay outside the gene matches. The germline V gene encodes CDR1 DFQATT and CDR2 SNEGSKA (reference sequence). The CDR3 is 18 residues long. CDR3 sequence: CSARSGELAGGITDTQYF. DNA of the CDR3: TGCAGTGCTAGATCGGGGGAACTAGCGGGAGGGATCACAGATACGCAGTATTTT.